The present TCR beta chain was sequenced within a study of blood T cell repertoires in COVID-19. In the original workflow: By means of reference gene primer amplification, nucleated cell counts were estimated. Using immunoSEQ multiplex PCR, the repertoire was profiled, and TCRdb retains in-frame clones only, with some absent. That table supplies the V and J calls and clone size; D and trimming were determined from the DNA. The sample includes about 70,000 clones, roughly 87% seen only once; the top ten take approximately 11%. The germline V gene has CDR1 MNHNS and CDR2 SASEGT. V lost 3 bases, J lost 3 bases, and 5 bases lay in between. CDR3 length: 12 residues.

Sequenced: peripheral blood. The TCR originated in a woman aged 18-30 years with acute or convalescent COVID-19. The V call is TRBV6-1, the J call TRBJ1-2, with a tentative D call TRBD1 (5 bases). The CDR3 bases are TGTGCCAGCAGTGACAGGGACTATGGCTACACCTTC. It codes for CASSDRDYGYTF.